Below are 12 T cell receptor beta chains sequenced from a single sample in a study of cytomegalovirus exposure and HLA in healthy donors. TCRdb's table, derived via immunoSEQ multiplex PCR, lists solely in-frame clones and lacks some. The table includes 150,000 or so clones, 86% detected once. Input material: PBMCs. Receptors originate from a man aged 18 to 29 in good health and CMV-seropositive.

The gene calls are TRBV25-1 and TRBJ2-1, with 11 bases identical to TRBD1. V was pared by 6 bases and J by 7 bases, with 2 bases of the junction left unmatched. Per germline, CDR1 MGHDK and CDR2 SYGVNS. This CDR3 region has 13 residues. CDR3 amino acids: CASRGTGGNEQFF. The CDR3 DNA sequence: TGTGCCAGCAGAGGGACAGGGGGTAATGAGCAGTTCTTC. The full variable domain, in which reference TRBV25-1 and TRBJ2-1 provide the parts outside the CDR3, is EADIYQTPRYLVIGTGKKITLECSQTMGHDKMYWYQQDPGMELHLIHYSYGVNSTEKGDLSSESTVSRIRTEHFPLTLESARPSHTSQYLCASRGTGGNEQFFGPGTRLTVL.

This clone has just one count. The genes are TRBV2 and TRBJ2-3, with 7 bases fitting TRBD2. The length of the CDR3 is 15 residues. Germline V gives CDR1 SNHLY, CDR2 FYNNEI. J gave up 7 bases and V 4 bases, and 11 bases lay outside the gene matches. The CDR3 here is CASSGGGPNVYTQYF. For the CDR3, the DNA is TGTGCCAGCAGTGGGGGGGGTCCGAACGTATATACGCAGTATTTT. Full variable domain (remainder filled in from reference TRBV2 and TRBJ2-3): EPEVTQTPSHQVTQMGQEVILRCVPISNHLYFYWYRQILGQKVEFLVSFYNNEISEKSEIFDDQFSVERPDGSNFTLKIRSTKLEDSAMYFCASSGGGPNVYTQYFGPGTRLTVL.

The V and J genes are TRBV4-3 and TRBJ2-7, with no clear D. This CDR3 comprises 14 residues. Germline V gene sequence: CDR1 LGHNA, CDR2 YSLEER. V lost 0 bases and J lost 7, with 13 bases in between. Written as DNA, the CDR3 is TGCGCCAGCAGCCAAGAGGCCGACAACCGGGAGCAGTACTTC. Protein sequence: CASSQEADNREQYF.

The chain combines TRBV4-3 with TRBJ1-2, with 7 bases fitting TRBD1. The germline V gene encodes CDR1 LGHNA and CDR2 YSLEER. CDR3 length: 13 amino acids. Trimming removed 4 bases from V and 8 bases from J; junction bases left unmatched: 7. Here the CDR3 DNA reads TGCGCCAGCAGCCGCCAACAGGGGAGGGGCTACACCTTC. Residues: CASSRQQGRGYTF.

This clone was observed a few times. The CDR3 reads CAISDHSNSGNTIYF. For the CDR3, the DNA is TGTGCCATCAGTGACCACAGTAACTCTGGAAACACCATATATTTT. This chain joins TRBV10-3 and TRBJ1-3, with D hard to call. Germline V gene sequence: CDR1 ENHRY, CDR2 SYGVKD. CDR3 length: 15 amino acids. V shed 3 bases and J shed 0 bases, with 9 bases lying between them.

The CDR3 coding sequence is TGTGCCATCAGGGGGCCGGAGGGATCCGGGGAGCTGTTTTTT. Protein product: CAIRGPEGSGELFF. The chain couples TRBV10-3 to TRBJ2-2; D might be TRBD2 (6 bases). Germline CDR1 reads ENHRY; CDR2 reads SYGVKD. The CDR3 sequence is 14 residues long. V lost 6 bases, J lost 6 bases, and 14 bases lay in between.

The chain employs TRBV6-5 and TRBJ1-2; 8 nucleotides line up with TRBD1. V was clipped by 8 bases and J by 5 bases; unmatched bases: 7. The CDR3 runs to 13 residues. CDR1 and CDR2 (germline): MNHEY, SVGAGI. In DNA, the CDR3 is TGTGCCAGCGGGGACAGGAATACGTATGGCTACACCTTC. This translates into CASGDRNTYGYTF.

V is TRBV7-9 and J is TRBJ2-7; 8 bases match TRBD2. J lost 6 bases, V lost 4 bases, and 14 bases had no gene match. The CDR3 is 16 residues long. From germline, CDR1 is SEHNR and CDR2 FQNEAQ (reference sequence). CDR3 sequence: CASSSGPGLGDSEQYF. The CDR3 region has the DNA TGTGCCAGCAGCTCCGGGCCGGGACTAGGCGACTCCGAGCAGTACTTC.

As DNA, the CDR3 is TGTGCCAGTAGGGTGCGGGAAGGGTCTACGCAGTATTTT. Amino acid sequence: CASRVREGSTQYF. This chain links TRBV19 with TRBJ2-3; D possibly corresponds to TRBD2 (6 bases). V was trimmed by 6 bases and J by 8 bases, leaving 15 bases between them. CDR1 and CDR2 (germline): LNHDA, SQIVND (reference sequence). This CDR3 is 13 amino acids long.

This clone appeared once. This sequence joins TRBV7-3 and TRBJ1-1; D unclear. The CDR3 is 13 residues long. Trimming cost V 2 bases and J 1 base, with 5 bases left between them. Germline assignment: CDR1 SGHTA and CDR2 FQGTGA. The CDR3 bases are TGTGCCAGCAGCTTAGCAGGGAACACTGAAGCTTTCTTT. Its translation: CASSLAGNTEAFF. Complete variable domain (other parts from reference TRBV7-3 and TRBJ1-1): GAGVSQTPSNKVTEKGKYVELRCDPISGHTALYWYRQSLGQGPEFLIYFQGTGAADDSGLPNDRFFAVRPEGSVSTLKIQRTERGDSAVYLCASSLAGNTEAFFGQGTRLTVV.

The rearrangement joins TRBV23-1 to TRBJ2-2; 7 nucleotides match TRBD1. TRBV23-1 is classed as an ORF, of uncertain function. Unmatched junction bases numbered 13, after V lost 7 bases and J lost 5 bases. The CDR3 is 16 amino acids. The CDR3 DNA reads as TGCGCCAGCACTTCCCCCGCGACAGGGTGGACCGGGGAGCTGTTTTTT. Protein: CASTSPATGWTGELFF.

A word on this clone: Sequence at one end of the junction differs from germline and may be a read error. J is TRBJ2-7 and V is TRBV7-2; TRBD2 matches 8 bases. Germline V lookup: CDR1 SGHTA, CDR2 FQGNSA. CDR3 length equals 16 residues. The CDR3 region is CASGLESGGHIYEQYF. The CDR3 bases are TGTGCCAGCGGCTTAGAAAGCGGGGGCCATATCTACGAGCAGTACTTC. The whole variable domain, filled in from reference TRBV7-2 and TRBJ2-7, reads GAGVSQSPSNKVTEKGKDVELRCDPISGHTALYWYRQSLGQGLEFLIYFQGNSAPDKSGLPSDRFSAERTGGSVSTLTIQRTQQEDSAVYLCASGLESGGHIYEQYFGPGTRLTVT.